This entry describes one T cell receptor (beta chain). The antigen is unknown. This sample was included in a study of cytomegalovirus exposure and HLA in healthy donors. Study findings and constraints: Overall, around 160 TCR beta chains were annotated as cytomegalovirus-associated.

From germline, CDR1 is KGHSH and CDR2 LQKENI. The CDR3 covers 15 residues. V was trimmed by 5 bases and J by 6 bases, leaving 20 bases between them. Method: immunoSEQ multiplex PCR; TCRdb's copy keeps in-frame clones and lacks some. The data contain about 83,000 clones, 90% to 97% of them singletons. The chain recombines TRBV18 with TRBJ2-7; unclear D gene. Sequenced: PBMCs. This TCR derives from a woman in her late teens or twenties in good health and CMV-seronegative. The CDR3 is CASSFHGGVTGEQYF. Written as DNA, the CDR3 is TGTGCCAGCTCATTTCACGGCGGAGTCACGGGCGAGCAGTACTTC.